A single sample is the source of the 14 T cell receptor beta chains below, sequenced in a study of shared clonotypes between healthy human individuals. Clones were sequenced by immunoSEQ multiplex PCR, and TCRdb holds only the in-frame ones, with some missing. The sample carries around 1.5 million clones, 95% to 99% recorded once. Sequencing used naive CD4+ T cells sorted from blood. Subset in this sample: CD45RA+ positively selected. The receptors shown here come from a man younger than 45 in good health.

The J gene is TRBJ2-2, the V gene TRBV5-1, with TRBD1 matching 9 bases. Germline lookup yields CDR1 SGHRS and CDR2 YFSETQ. The CDR3 totals 16 residues. The junction had 3 bases not matched to a gene; V was cut back by 3 bases and J by 0 bases. The DNA for the CDR3 is TGCGCCAGCAGCTGGACAGGGGACTCGAACACCGGGGAGCTGTTTTTT. Translated, it gives CASSWTGDSNTGELFF.

Note on this clone: The sample carries other DNA sequences with the same CDR3. This chain links TRBV18 with TRBJ1-5; 8 positions agree with TRBD1. Germline CDR1 KGHSH, CDR2 LQKENI. CDR3 size: 16 residues. Trimming removed 3 bases from V and 0 bases from J; junction bases left unmatched: 4. The CDR3 DNA sequence: TGTGCCAGCTCACCCCAGGGGGCCGGTAGCAATCAGCCCCAGCATTTT. This gives the protein CASSPQGAGSNQPQHF.

The V gene is TRBV11-2, the J gene TRBJ1-5, with 8 bases matching TRBD1. Germline V lookup: CDR1 SGHAT, CDR2 FQNNGV. J was trimmed by 3 bases and V by 4 bases; bases with no gene match: 5. This CDR3 is built from 15 residues. CDR3 sequence (DNA): TGTGCCAGCAGCTCGGGGGGACAGGCCAATCAGCCCCAGCATTTT. It is translated as CASSSGGQANQPQHF.

The chain couples TRBV7-3 to TRBJ2-3; D remains unclear. The CDR3 extends over 12 amino acids. The germline gives CDR1 SGHTA, CDR2 FQGTGA. The ends were cut back, 3 bases at V and 10 bases at J, with 11 bases in the middle. The CDR3: CASSFGVSAQYF. CDR3 sequence (DNA): TGTGCCAGCAGCTTTGGCGTGTCGGCGCAGTATTTT.

The chain carries TRBV5-1 and TRBJ2-1; D is unclear. Trimming stripped 5 bases from V and 5 bases from J, with 11 bases between. From germline, CDR1 is SGHRS and CDR2 YFSETQ. The CDR3 consists of 13 residues. CDR3 sequence (DNA): TGCGCCAGCAGATCTAACCAAGACAATGAGCAGTTCTTC. Translating gives CASRSNQDNEQFF.

The chain combines TRBV18 with TRBJ1-3; the D is unclear. Germline V gene lookup returns CDR1 KGHSH and CDR2 LQKENI. Trimming removed 2 bases at V and 0 bases at J, with 8 bases between. The CDR3 length is 15 residues. DNA of the CDR3: TGTGCCAGCTCACCAGGTCACAGCTCTGGAAACACCATATATTTT. It encodes CASSPGHSSGNTIYF.

The genes are TRBV5-4 and TRBJ2-1; D unclear. Germline CDR1 and CDR2: SGHNT and YYREEE (reference sequence). This CDR3 has 14 residues. Trimming shortened V by 2 bases and J by 4 bases, and 10 bases separated the two germline ends. Here the CDR3 reads CASSFEDRYNEQFF. CDR3 nucleotides: TGTGCCAGCAGCTTCGAGGACCGATACAATGAGCAGTTCTTC.

The chain's CDR3 is CASSVDSDTANVLTF. The CDR3 DNA reads as TGTGCCAGCAGCGTAGACAGTGACACAGCCAACGTCCTGACTTTC. The J gene is TRBJ2-6, the V gene TRBV9; the D is unclear. Trimming took 0 bases from V and 7 from J, leaving 11 bases between them. Germline-derived CDR1 and CDR2 are SGDLS and YYNGEE. CDR3 length: 15 amino acids.

This clone appeared a few times. Other DNA sequences in the sample encode the same CDR3. The chain uses TRBV18 and TRBJ2-7, with a tentative D call TRBD1 (6 bases). Germline lookup yields CDR1 KGHSH and CDR2 LQKENI. CDR3 length: 13 residues. Trimming cost V 4 bases and J 3 bases, with 10 bases left between them. CDR3 sequence (DNA): TGTGCCAGCTCACTAAAGGACAGCTACGAGCAGTACTTC. Its protein product is CASSLKDSYEQYF.

V is TRBV18 and J is TRBJ2-7, with TRBD2 as a possible D gene (5 bases). The V and J ends lost 3 bases and 3 bases respectively, with 12 bases between them. Germline values: CDR1 KGHSH, CDR2 LQKENI. The CDR3 is 14 residues long. The CDR3 region is CASSPWPSFYEQYF. As DNA, the CDR3 is TGTGCCAGCTCACCGTGGCCTAGCTTCTACGAGCAGTACTTC.

This chain uses TRBV14 with TRBJ2-1; tentative D call: TRBD2 (5 bases). The CDR3 is 14 amino acids. V shed 4 bases and J shed 6 bases, with 13 bases lying between them. Germline CDR1 reads SGHDN; CDR2 reads FVKESK. The CDR3 DNA reads TGTGCCAGCAGCCTTCCCGGACTCCCCAATGAGCAGTTCTTC. Its protein product is CASSLPGLPNEQFF.

In DNA form, the CDR3 reads TGTGCCTGGACACCAGGGGGGAGGGCCAGGAGCACCGGGGAGCTGTTTTTT. Protein: CAWTPGGRARSTGELFF. This chain uses TRBV30 with TRBJ2-2; the D gene could be TRBD1 or TRBD2 (7 bases each). The germline V gene has CDR1 GTSNPN and CDR2 SVGIG (reference sequence). V was cut by 4 bases and J by 4 bases, with 22 bases left in between. The CDR3 sequence is 17 residues long. The variable domain in full, completed from reference TRBV30 and TRBJ2-2, reads SQTIHQWPATLVQPVGSPLSLECTVEGTSNPNLYWYRQAAGRGLQLLFYSVGIGQISSEVPQNLSASRPQDRQFILSSKKLLLSDSGFYLCAWTPGGRARSTGELFFGEGSRLTVL.

This clone was detected once. The J gene is TRBJ2-1, the V gene TRBV14; 8 bases match TRBD2. CDR3 length equals 19 residues. Germline V gene sequence: CDR1 SGHDN, CDR2 FVKESK. V gave up 4 bases and J gave up 5 bases; unmatched junction bases: 19. CDR3 bases: TGTGCCAGCAGCCGAAGACCTAGCGGGCCAGGTTGGTGGGACAATGAGCAGTTCTTC. Amino acid sequence: CASSRRPSGPGWWDNEQFF.

The chain couples TRBV11-1 to TRBJ2-2; no firm D call. V lost 3 bases and J lost 6, with 5 bases in between. Germline loops: CDR1 SGHAT, CDR2 FQDESV (reference sequence). The CDR3 covers 12 residues. The CDR3 DNA is TGTGCCAGCAGCTTCGGTCCCGGGGAGCTGTTTTTT. Amino acid sequence: CASSFGPGELFF.